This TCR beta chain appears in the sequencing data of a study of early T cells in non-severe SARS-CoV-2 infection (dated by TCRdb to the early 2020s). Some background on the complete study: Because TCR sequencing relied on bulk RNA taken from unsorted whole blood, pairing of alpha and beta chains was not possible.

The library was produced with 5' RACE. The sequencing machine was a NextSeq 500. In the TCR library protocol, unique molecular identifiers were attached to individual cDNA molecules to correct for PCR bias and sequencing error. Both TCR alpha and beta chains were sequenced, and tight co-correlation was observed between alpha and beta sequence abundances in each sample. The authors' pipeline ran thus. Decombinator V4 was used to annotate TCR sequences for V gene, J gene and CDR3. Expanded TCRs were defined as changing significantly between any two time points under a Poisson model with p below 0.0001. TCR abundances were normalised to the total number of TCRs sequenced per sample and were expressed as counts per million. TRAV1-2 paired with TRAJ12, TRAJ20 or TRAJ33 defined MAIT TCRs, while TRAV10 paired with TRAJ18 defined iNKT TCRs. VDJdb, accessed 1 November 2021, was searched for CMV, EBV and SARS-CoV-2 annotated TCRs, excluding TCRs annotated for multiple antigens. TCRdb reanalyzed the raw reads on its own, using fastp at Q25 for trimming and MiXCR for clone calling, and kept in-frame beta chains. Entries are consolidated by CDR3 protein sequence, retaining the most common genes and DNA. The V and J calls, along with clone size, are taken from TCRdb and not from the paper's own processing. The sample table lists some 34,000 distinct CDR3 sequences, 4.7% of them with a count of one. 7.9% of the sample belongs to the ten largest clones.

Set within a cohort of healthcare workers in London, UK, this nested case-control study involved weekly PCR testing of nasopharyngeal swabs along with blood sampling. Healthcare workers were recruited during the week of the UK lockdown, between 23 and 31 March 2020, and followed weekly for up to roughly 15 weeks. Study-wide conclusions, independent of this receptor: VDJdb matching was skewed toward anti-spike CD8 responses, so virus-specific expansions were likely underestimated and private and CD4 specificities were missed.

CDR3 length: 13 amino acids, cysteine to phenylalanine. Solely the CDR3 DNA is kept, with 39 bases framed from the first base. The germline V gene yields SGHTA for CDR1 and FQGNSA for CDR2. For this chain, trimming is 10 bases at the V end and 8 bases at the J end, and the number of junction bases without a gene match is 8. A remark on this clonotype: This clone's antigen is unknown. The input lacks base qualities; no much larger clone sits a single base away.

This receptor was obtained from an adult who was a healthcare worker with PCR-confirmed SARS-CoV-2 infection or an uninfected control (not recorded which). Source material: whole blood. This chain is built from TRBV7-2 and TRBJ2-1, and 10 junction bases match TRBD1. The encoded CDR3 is CATGTGESDEQFF. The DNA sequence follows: TGTGCCACCGGGACAGGGGAATCCGATGAGCAGTTCTTC.